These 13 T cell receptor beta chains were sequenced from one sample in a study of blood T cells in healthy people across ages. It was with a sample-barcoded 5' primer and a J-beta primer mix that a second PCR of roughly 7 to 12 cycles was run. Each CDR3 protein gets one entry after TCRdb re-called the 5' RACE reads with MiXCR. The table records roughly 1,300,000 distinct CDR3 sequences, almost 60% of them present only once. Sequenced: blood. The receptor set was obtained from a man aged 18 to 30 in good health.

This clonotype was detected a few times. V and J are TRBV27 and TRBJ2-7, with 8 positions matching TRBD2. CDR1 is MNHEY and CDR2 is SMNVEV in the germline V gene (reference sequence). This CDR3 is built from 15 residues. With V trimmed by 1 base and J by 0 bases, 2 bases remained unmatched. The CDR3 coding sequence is TGTGCCAGCAGTTTATTAGCGGGATACTCCTACGAGCAGTACTTC. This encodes CASSLLAGYSYEQYF.

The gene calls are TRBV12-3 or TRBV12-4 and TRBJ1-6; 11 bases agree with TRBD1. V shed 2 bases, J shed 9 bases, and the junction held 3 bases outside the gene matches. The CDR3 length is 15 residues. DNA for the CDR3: TGTGCCAGCAGTTTACCCGGGACAGGGGGTTCACCCCTCCACTTT. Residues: CASSLPGTGGSPLHF.

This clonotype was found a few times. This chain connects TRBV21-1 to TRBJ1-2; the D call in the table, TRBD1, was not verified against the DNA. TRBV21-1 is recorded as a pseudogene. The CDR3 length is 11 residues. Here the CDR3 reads CAMHDRVRYTF. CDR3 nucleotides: TGTGCCATGCATGACAGGGTACGCTACACCTTC.

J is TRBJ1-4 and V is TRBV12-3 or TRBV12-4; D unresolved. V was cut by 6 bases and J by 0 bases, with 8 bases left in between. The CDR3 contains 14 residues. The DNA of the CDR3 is TGTGCCAGCAGATCAGATCCAACTAATGAAAAACTGTTTTTT. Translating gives CASRSDPTNEKLFF.

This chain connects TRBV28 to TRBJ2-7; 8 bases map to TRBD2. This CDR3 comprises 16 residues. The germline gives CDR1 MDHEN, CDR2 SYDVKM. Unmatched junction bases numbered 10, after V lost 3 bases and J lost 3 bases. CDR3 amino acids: CASSFGGGVGYYEQYF. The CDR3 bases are TGTGCCAGCAGTTTCGGGGGGGGAGTCGGTTACTACGAGCAGTACTTC.

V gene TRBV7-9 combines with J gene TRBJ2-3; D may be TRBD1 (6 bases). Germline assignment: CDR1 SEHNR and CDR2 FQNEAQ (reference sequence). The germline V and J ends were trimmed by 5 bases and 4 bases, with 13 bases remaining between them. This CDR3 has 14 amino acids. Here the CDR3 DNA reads TGTGCCAGCAGCCCGGGACACAAGCCAGATACGCAGTATTTT. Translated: CASSPGHKPDTQYF. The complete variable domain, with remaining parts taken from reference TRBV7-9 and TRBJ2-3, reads DTGVSQNPRHKITKRGQNVTFRCDPISEHNRLYWYRQTLGQGPEFLTYFQNEAQLEKSRLLSDRFSAERPKGSFSTLEIQRTEQGDSAMYLCASSPGHKPDTQYFGPGTRLTVL.

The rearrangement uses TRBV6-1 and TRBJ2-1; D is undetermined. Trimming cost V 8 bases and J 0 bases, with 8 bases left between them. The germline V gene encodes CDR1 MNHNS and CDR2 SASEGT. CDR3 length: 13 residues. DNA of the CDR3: TGTGCCAGCTCCGAAGTCTCCTACAATGAGCAGTTCTTC. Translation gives CASSEVSYNEQFF.

The CDR3, as DNA: TGTGCCAGCAGTGGGGGACTAGTCGGTCTCTCTGAGCAGTTCTTC. This gives the protein CASSGGLVGLSEQFF. This sequence joins TRBV6-4 and TRBJ2-1; TRBD2 agrees at 8 bases. The junction had 11 bases not matched to a gene; V was cut back by 4 bases and J by 9 bases. CDR1 and CDR2 from the germline V gene are MRHNA and SNTAGT. The CDR3 spans 15 residues.

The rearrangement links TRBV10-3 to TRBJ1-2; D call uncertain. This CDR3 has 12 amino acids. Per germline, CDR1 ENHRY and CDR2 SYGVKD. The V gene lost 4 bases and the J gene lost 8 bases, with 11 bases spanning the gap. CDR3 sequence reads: CAISGEAPGYTF. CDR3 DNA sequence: TGTGCCATCAGTGGGGAGGCCCCAGGCTACACCTTC.

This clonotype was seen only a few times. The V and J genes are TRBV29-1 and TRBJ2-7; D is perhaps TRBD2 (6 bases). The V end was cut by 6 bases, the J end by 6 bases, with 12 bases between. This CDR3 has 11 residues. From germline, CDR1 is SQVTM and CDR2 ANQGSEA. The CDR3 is CSVEGMSEQYF. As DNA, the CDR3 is TGCAGCGTGGAGGGGATGAGCGAGCAGTACTTC.

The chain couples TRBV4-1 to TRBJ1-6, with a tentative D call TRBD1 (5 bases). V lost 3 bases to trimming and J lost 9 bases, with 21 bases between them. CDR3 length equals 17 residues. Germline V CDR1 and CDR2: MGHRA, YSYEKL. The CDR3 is CASSHVRPGTGSSPLHF. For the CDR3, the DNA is TGCGCCAGCAGCCACGTTCGTCCCGGGACCGGGAGTTCACCCCTCCACTTT.

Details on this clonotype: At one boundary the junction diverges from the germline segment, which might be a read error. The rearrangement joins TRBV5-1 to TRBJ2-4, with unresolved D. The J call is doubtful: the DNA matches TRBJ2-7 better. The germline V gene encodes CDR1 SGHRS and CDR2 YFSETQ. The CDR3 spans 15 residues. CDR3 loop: CAGSQDRTGFYEQYF. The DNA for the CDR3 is TGCGCCGGCAGTCAGGACCGGACGGGCTTCTACGAGCAGTACTTC.

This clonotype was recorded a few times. CDR3 region: CSVEITGDNEQFF. Written as DNA, the CDR3 is TGCAGCGTTGAAATTACAGGGGACAATGAGCAGTTCTTC. The gene calls are TRBV29-1 and TRBJ2-1, with 7 bases that match TRBD1. Germline lookup yields CDR1 SQVTM and CDR2 ANQGSEA. Unmatched junction bases numbered 3, after V lost 2 bases and J lost 5 bases. The CDR3 is made up of 13 amino acids.